This is a list of T cell receptor beta chains from one sample in a study of blood T cell repertoires in COVID-19. The method was immunoSEQ multiplex PCR; TCRdb's version includes in-frame clones alone and lacks a portion of them. The data contain over 300,000 clones, approximately 87% of them singletons. The sequencing input was PBMCs or T cells enriched from blood (not recorded which). These TCRs come from a woman aged 25-40 years with acute COVID-19. CDR3s include the opening cysteine and the closing phenylalanine or tryptophan. D genes are given only for firm matches. Rows may omit the clone size; those that give it use once, few, many or a size class.

>once|TRBJ1-2|TRBV27|-
CASSFTRFYGYTF
TGTGCCAGCAGTTTCACGCGTTTTTATGGCTACACCTTC
>-|TRBJ1-1|TRBV5-6|-
CASSFGIGARAFF
TGTGCCAGCAGCTTTGGTATTGGGGCGAGGGCTTTCTTT
>-|TRBJ2-3|TRBV7-2|TRBD2
CASSFMAGDADTQYF
TGTGCCAGCAGCTTCATGGCGGGGGATGCAGATACGCAGTATTTT
>once|TRBJ2-3|TRBV11-2|-
CASSPPAVDTQYF
TGTGCCAGCAGCCCACCCGCGGTTGATACGCAGTATTTT
>-|TRBJ2-1|TRBV9|TRBD1
CASSGKTGPLNEQFF
TGTGCCAGCAGCGGGAAGACAGGGCCCCTCAATGAGCAGTTCTTC
>-|TRBJ2-3|TRBV12-3/TRBV12-4|-
CASSWGGTDTQYF
TGTGCCAGCAGTTGGGGGGGCACAGATACGCAGTATTTT
>few|TRBJ2-1|TRBV28|-
CASSLPPIEQFF
TGTGCCAGCAGTTTACCCCCCATCGAGCAGTTCTTC
>once|TRBJ1-1|TRBV6-1|-
CASSEYRMNTEAFF
TGTGCCAGCAGTGAATACAGGATGAACACTGAAGCTTTCTTT
>few|TRBJ2-5|TRBV9|-
CASSVDRQETQYF
TGTGCCAGCAGCGTCGACAGACAAGAGACCCAGTACTTC
>-|TRBJ2-6|TRBV9|-
CASSGSGAGANVLTF
TGTGCCAGCAGCGGGTCAGGGGCTGGGGCCAACGTCCTGACTTTC
>-|TRBJ1-2|TRBV28|-
CASSRIQGLNGYTF
TGTGCCAGCAGTCGAATACAGGGTCTGAATGGCTACACCTTC
>-|TRBJ2-1|TRBV6-5|-
CASRQPPGLLNEQFF
TGTGCCAGCAGACAACCTCCGGGACTTCTCAATGAGCAGTTCTTC
>-|TRBJ2-7|TRBV7-9|-
CASSLVGQSYYEQYF
TGTGCCAGCAGCCTTGTCGGACAGAGCTACTACGAGCAGTACTTC
>once|TRBJ1-6|TRBV6-2/TRBV6-3|-
CASSRVLGSPLHF
TGTGCCAGCAGTCGGGTCCTTGGCTCACCCCTCCACTTT
>-|TRBJ2-3|TRBV19|TRBD2
CASSGRTSGGAGTDTQYF
TGTGCCAGTAGTGGCCGGACTAGCGGGGGGGCTGGCACAGATACGCAGTATTTT
>-|TRBJ2-1|TRBV29-1|TRBD2
CSAGTSGVIYNEQFF
TGCAGCGCCGGGACTAGCGGGGTCATCTACAATGAGCAGTTCTTC
>-|TRBJ1-1|TRBV9|-
CASNLGGQGEAFF
TGTGCCAGCAACTTGGGGGGGCAAGGTGAAGCTTTCTTT
>-|TRBJ1-6|TRBV3-1/TRBV3-2|-
CASSQNLAPYNSPLHF
TGTGCCAGCAGCCAAAACCTAGCCCCCTATAATTCACCCCTCCACTTT
>-|TRBJ1-1|TRBV5-4|TRBD1
CASSRGTGGEAFF
TGTGCCAGCAGCCGCGGGACAGGGGGTGAAGCTTTCTTT
>-|TRBJ1-1|TRBV6-4|-
CASSGGGNTEAFF
TGTGCCAGCAGTGGCGGGGGAAACACTGAAGCTTTCTTT
>few|TRBJ2-1|TRBV18|TRBD1
CASSPRGTDYNEQFF
TGTGCCAGCTCACCCAGGGGGACGGACTACAATGAGCAGTTCTTC
>-|TRBJ2-7|TRBV9|TRBD2
CASSVTSGAYEQYF
TGTGCCAGCAGCGTAACTAGCGGGGCCTACGAGCAGTACTTC
>-|TRBJ2-3|TRBV24-1|TRBD1
CATSTGDRDTQYF
TGTGCCACCTCTACAGGGGATCGGGATACGCAGTATTTT
>-|TRBJ1-1|TRBV11-3|-
CASSFYRNTEAFF
TGTGCCAGCAGCTTCTACAGGAACACTGAAGCTTTCTTT
>-|TRBJ2-1|TRBV6-5|-
CASSRPGSRNEQFF
TGTGCCAGCAGCCGTCCGGGGAGTCGGAATGAGCAGTTCTTC
>few|TRBJ1-1|TRBV11-2|TRBD1
CASSLGGTGGTEAFF
TGTGCCAGCAGCTTAGGGGGGACAGGGGGCACTGAAGCTTTCTTT
>-|TRBJ1-1|TRBV29-1|-
CSAYRSPNTEAFF
TGCAGCGCCTACAGGTCGCCGAACACTGAAGCTTTCTTT
>-|TRBJ2-7|TRBV4-1|TRBD1
CASSQRDSYEQYF
TGCGCCAGCAGCCAACGGGACAGCTACGAGCAGTACTTC
>-|TRBJ2-3|TRBV7-9|TRBD2
CASSLGLAGGSQYF
TGTGCCAGCAGCCTCGGACTAGCGGGGGGATCGCAGTATTTT